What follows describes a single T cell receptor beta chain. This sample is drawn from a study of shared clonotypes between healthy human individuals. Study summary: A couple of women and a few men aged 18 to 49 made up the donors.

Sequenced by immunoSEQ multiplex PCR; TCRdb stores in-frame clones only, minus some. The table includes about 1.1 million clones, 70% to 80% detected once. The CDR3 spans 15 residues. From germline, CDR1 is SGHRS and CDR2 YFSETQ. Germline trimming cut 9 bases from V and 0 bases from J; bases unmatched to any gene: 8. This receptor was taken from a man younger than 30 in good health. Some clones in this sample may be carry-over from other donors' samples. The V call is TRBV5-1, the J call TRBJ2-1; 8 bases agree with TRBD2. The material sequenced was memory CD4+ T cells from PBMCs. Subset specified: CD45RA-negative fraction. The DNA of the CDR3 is TGCGCCACCGCGGCGGGGGGCGGCTCCTACAATGAGCAGTTCTTC. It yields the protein CATAAGGGSYNEQFF.